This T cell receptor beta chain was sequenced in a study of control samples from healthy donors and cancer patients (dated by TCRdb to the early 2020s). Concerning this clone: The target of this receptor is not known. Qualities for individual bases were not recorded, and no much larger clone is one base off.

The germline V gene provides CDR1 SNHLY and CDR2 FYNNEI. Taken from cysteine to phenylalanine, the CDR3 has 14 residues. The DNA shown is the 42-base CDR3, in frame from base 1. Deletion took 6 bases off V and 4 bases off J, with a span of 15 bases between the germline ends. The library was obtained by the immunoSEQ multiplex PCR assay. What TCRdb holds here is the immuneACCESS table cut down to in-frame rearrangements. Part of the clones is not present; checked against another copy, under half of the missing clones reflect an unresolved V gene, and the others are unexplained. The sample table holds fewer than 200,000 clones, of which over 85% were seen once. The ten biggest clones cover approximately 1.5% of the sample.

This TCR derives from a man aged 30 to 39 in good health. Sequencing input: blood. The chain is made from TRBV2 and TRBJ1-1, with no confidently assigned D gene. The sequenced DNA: TGTGCCAGCAGGGAACGAACCGGGAGCACTGAAGCTTTCTTT. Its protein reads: CASRERTGSTEAFF. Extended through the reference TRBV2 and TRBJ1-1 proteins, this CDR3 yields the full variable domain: EPEVTQTPSHQVTQMGQEVILRCVPISNHLYFYWYRQILGQKVEFLVSFYNNEISEKSEIFDDQFSVERPDGSNFTLKIRSTKLEDSAMYFCASRERTGSTEAFFGQGTRLTVV.